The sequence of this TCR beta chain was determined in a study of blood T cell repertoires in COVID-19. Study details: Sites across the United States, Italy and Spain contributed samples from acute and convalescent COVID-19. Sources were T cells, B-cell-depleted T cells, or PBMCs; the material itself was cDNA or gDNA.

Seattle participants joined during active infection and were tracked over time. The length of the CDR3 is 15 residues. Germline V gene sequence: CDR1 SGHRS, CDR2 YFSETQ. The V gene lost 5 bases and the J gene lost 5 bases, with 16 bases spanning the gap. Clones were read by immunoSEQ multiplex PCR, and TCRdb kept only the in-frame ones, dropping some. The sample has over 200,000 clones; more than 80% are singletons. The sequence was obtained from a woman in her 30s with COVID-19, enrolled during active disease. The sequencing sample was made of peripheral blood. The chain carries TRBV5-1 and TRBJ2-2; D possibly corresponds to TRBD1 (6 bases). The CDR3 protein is CASRQVGAETGELFF. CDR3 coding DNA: TGCGCCAGCAGACAAGTGGGGGCAGAGACCGGGGAGCTGTTTTTT.